These 17 T cell receptor beta chains share one sample of origin, sequenced in a study of control samples from healthy donors and cancer patients. Generated by immunoSEQ multiplex PCR, the TCRdb table keeps only in-frame clones and is missing some. The data contain 160,000 or so clones, 96% of them singletons. Sample: blood. These receptor sequences come from a woman in her thirties in good health.

V is TRBV13 and J is TRBJ2-4; a weak D match, TRBD2 (6 bases). Trimming left V 5 bases short and J 6 bases short, with 14 bases between. CDR1 PRHDT and CDR2 FYEKMQ come from the germline V gene (reference sequence). The CDR3 sequence is 14 residues long. The CDR3 bases are TGTGCCAGCAGCCAGGAGGGGTGGGGAAACATTCAGTACTTC. Residues: CASSQEGWGNIQYF.

The V gene is TRBV5-1, the J gene TRBJ2-3; D is tentatively TRBD1 or TRBD2 (6 bases each). Trimming left V 0 bases short and J 1 base short, with 12 bases between. CDR1 SGHRS and CDR2 YFSETQ come from the germline V gene. The CDR3 is 16 amino acids. The CDR3 is CASSLAGASGTDTQYF. The DNA of the CDR3 is TGCGCCAGCAGCTTGGCAGGGGCTAGCGGCACAGATACGCAGTATTTT.

V gene TRBV25-1 combines with J gene TRBJ2-2, with D unresolved. The CDR3 sequence is 14 residues long. Germline-derived CDR1 and CDR2 are MGHDK and SYGVNS. Between the trimmed V and J ends, which lost 1 base and 6 bases, there was a span of 9 bases. CDR3 nucleotide sequence: TGTGCCAGCAGTGAATTAAGAGTTTCCGGGGAGCTGTTTTTT. The encoded protein is CASSELRVSGELFF.

The chain recombines TRBV19 with TRBJ1-2, with TRBD1 identical over 9 bases. The germline V gene has CDR1 LNHDA and CDR2 SQIVND (reference sequence). This CDR3 has 14 amino acids. V was clipped by 7 bases and J by 2 bases; unmatched bases: 5. The CDR3 protein is CASNEQGANYGYTF. In DNA, the CDR3 is TGTGCCAGTAATGAACAGGGGGCGAACTATGGCTACACCTTC. The entire variable domain, with the rest obtained from reference TRBV19 and TRBJ1-2, is as follows: DGGITQSPKYLFRKEGQNVTLSCEQNLNHDAMYWYRQDPGQGLRLIYYSQIVNDFQKGDIAEGYSVSREKKESFPLTVTSAQKNPTAFYLCASNEQGANYGYTFGSGTRLTVV.

CDR3 coding DNA: TGCGCCAGCAGCCAGAATATCGACAGTTATAGCAATCAGCCCCAGCATTTT. It yields the protein CASSQNIDSYSNQPQHF. The genes are TRBV4-1 and TRBJ1-5; maybe TRBD1 (5 bases). The CDR3 spans 17 residues. The ends were cut back, 3 bases at V and 0 bases at J, with 15 bases in the middle. CDR1 is MGHRA and CDR2 is YSYEKL in the germline V gene.

This chain uses TRBV5-1 with TRBJ1-1; 7 bases map to TRBD1. Germline V lookup: CDR1 SGHRS, CDR2 YFSETQ. The CDR3 extends over 16 amino acids. J was trimmed by 0 bases and V by 2 bases; bases with no gene match: 7. CDR3 DNA: TGCGCCAGCAGCTTAGACAGGGATATCATGAACACTGAAGCTTTCTTT. It codes for CASSLDRDIMNTEAFF.

This clone showed up just once. The chain joins TRBV5-6 to TRBJ1-4; D is unresolved. The CDR3 is 17 amino acids. V was cut by 1 base and J by 0 bases, with 13 bases left in between. CDR1 and CDR2 from the germline V gene are SGHDT and YYEEEE. The CDR3 is CASSLSLGIATNEKLFF. CDR3 coding DNA: TGTGCCAGCAGCTTGAGTTTGGGGATTGCAACTAATGAAAAACTGTTTTTT.

This chain joins TRBV30 and TRBJ2-3; D gene uncertain. With 0 bases removed from V and 0 bases from J, the gap between germline ends came to 10 bases. CDR1 is GTSNPN and CDR2 is SVGIG in the germline V gene (reference sequence). There are 15 residues in the CDR3. Here the CDR3 DNA reads TGTGCCTGGAGTGTAGGAGTACCTAGCACAGATACGCAGTATTTT. As protein: CAWSVGVPSTDTQYF. Combining the CDR3 with reference TRBV30 and TRBJ2-3 gives the whole variable domain SQTIHQWPATLVQPVGSPLSLECTVEGTSNPNLYWYRQAAGRGLQLLFYSVGIGQISSEVPQNLSASRPQDRQFILSSKKLLLSDSGFYLCAWSVGVPSTDTQYFGPGTRLTVL.

The rearrangement joins TRBV1 to TRBJ2-7; the tabulated D call, TRBD2, remains unverified against the DNA. TRBV1 is classified as a pseudogene. The CDR3 loop spans 17 amino acids. The CDR3 nucleotides are TGCACCAGCAGCCAAGATCCCAAGTGGAGCGGGGGCGACGAGCAGTACTTC. The encoded protein is CTSSQDPKWSGGDEQYF.

The chain joins TRBV19 to TRBJ1-4; D call uncertain. Germline V gene data show CDR1 as LNHDA and CDR2 as SQIVND (reference sequence). This CDR3 is built from 16 residues. The V end lost 4 bases, the J end lost 3 bases, and 15 bases lay between the germline ends. This CDR3 is CASSRLQRAANEKLFF. For the CDR3, the DNA is TGTGCCAGTAGTAGATTACAGCGCGCAGCTAATGAAAAACTGTTTTTT.

The chain joins TRBV3-1 (or the pseudogene TRBV3-2) to TRBJ2-7; D gene unclear. The V and J ends lost 1 base and 3 bases respectively, with 16 bases between them. Germline loops: CDR1 LGHDT, CDR2 YNNKEL (reference sequence). The CDR3 has 16 residues. The CDR3 spells CASSQVMGVGVYEQYF. The CDR3 DNA sequence: TGTGCCAGCAGCCAAGTGATGGGCGTCGGAGTCTACGAGCAGTACTTC.

This clone was found once. The CDR3 DNA sequence: TGTGCCAGCAGTGCCAAAAGGGGGGGTTGGCCCCAGCATTTT. As protein: CASSAKRGGWPQHF. The genes are TRBV28 and TRBJ1-5; maybe TRBD1 (6 bases). CDR1 MDHEN and CDR2 SYDVKM come from the germline V gene. The CDR3 has 14 residues. V lost 5 bases and J lost 9, with 17 bases in between.

This rearrangement joins TRBV7-9 to TRBJ1-4; 11 nucleotides agree with TRBD1. The CDR3 is 14 residues long. V was pared by 7 bases and J by 8 bases, with 6 bases of the junction left unmatched. Germline CDR1 SEHNR, CDR2 FQNEAQ (reference sequence). CDR3 nucleotides: TGTGCCAGCAAAATGGACAGGGGGCTGGAAAAACTGTTTTTT. Translation: CASKMDRGLEKLFF.

V gene TRBV25-1 combines with J gene TRBJ2-3, with D uncertain. V was pared by 4 bases and J by 2 bases, with 10 bases between. This CDR3 has 14 residues. From germline, CDR1 is MGHDK and CDR2 SYGVNS. The CDR3 spells CASSAARATDTQYF. The CDR3 DNA reads TGTGCCAGCAGTGCGGCCAGAGCCACAGATACGCAGTATTTT.

Note on this clone: The DNA is omitted, as the CDR3 cannot be located on it reliably, and the CDR3 follows TCRdb's listing. V and J are TRBV21-1 and TRBJ1-3. TRBV21-1 is marked as a pseudogene. The CDR3 comprises 17 residues, both ends counted. This CDR3 reads CASSNWGGGSSGNTIYF.

V and J are TRBV27 and TRBJ2-2, with 8 bases aligning to TRBD2. The CDR3 is 17 residues long. Looked up from germline, CDR1 is MNHEY and CDR2 is SMNVEV (reference sequence). Trimming at V came to 5 bases and at J to 2 bases, leaving 10 bases not matched to a gene. The CDR3 DNA follows: TGTGCCAGCAGTCTAGCTAGCGGGCGATTTAACACCGGGGAGCTGTTTTTT. This gives the protein CASSLASGRFNTGELFF.

This rearrangement joins TRBV4-1 to TRBJ1-5; TRBD1 matches 9 bases. The germline CDR1 and CDR2 sequences are MGHRA and YSYEKL. V trimming: 1 base; J trimming: 6 bases; junction bases outside the gene matches: 4. CDR3 size: 15 residues. The CDR3 DNA reads as TGCGCCAGCAGCCAAGCCCCGACAGGGGGTCAGCCCCAGCATTTT. This codes for CASSQAPTGGQPQHF.